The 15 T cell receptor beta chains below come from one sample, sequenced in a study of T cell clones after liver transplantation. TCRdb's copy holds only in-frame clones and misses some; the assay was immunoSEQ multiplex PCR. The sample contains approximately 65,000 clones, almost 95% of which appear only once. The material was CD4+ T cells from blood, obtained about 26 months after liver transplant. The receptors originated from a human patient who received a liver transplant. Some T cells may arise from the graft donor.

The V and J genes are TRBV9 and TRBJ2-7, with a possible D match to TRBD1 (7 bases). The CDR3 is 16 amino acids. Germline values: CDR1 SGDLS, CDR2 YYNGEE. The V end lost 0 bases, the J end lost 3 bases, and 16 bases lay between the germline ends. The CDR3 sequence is CASSVAAQGGLYEQYF. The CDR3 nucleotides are TGTGCCAGCAGCGTAGCTGCGCAGGGGGGACTCTACGAGCAGTACTTC.

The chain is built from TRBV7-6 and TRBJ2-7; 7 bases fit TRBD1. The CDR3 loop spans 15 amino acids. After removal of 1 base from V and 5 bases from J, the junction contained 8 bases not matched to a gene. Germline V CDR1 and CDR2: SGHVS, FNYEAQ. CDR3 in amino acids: CASSLGETGYDEQYF. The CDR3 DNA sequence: TGTGCCAGCAGCTTAGGTGAGACAGGGTACGACGAGCAGTACTTC.

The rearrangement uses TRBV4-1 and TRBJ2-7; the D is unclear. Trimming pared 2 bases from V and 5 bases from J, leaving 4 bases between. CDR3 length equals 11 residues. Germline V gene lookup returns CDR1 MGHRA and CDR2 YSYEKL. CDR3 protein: CASSQRDEQYF. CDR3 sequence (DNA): TGCGCCAGCAGCCAAAGGGACGAGCAGTACTTC.

The DNA for the CDR3 is TGTGCCAGCAGCCTCGTAGACACAGAGGATACGCAGTATTTT. Its translation is CASSLVDTEDTQYF. J is TRBJ2-3 and V is TRBV7-9; no firm D call. The CDR3 spans 14 residues. The germline V gene encodes CDR1 SEHNR and CDR2 FQNEAQ (reference sequence). Trimming removed 5 bases at V and 6 bases at J, with 15 bases between.

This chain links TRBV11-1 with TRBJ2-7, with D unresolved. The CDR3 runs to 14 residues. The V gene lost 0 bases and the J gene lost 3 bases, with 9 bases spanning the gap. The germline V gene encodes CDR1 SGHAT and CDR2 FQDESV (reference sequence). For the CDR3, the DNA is TGTGCCAGCAGCTTAGCTGGTCCGATCTACGAGCAGTACTTC. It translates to CASSLAGPIYEQYF.

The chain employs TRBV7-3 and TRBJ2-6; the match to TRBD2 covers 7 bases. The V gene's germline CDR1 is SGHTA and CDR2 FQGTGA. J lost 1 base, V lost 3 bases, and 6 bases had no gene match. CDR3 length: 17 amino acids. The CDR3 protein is CASSFNPGGSGANVLTF. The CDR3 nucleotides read TGTGCCAGCAGCTTCAACCCCGGGGGGTCTGGGGCCAACGTCCTGACTTTC.

CDR3 bases: TGTGCCAGCAGCGAACCGGGACTCCGGCGGGACTATGGCTACACCTTC. Encoded protein: CASSEPGLRRDYGYTF. The chain joins TRBV5-4 to TRBJ1-2; perhaps TRBD1 as D (5 bases). This CDR3 is built from 16 residues. V lost 4 bases and J 3 bases, leaving 19 bases between the germline ends. The germline V gene encodes CDR1 SGHNT and CDR2 YYREEE (reference sequence).

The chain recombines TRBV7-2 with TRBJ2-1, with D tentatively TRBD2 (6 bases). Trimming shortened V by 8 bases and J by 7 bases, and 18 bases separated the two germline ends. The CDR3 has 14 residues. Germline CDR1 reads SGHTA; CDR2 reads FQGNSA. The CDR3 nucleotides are TGTGCCAGCTCGAGAGGAGGGTCAGAAAATGAGCAGTTCTTC. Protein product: CASSRGGSENEQFF.

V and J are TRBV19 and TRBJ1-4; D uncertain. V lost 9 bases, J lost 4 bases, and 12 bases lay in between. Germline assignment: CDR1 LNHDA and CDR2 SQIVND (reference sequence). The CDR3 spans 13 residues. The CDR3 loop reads CASEGLFNEKLFF. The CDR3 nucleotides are TGTGCCAGCGAAGGACTGTTTAATGAAAAACTGTTTTTT.

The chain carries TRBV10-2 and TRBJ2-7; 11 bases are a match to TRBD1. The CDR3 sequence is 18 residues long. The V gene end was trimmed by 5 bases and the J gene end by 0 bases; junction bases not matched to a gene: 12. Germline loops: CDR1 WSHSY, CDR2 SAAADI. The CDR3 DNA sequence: TGCGCCAGCAGTCGGGGCCCGTGGGACAGGGGGGACTCCTACGAGCAGTACTTC. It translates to CASSRGPWDRGDSYEQYF.

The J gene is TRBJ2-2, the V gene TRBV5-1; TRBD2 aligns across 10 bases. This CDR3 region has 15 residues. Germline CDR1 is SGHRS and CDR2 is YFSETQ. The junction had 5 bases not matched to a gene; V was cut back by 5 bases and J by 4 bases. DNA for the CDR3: TGCGCCAGCAGTCCTAGCGGGAGTGGCACCGGGGAGCTGTTTTTT. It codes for CASSPSGSGTGELFF. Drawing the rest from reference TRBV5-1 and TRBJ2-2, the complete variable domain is KAGVTQTPRYLIKTRGQQVTLSCSPISGHRSVSWYQQTPGQGLQFLFEYFSETQRNKGNFPGRFSGRQFSNSRSEMNVSTLELGDSALYLCASSPSGSGTGELFFGEGSRLTVL.

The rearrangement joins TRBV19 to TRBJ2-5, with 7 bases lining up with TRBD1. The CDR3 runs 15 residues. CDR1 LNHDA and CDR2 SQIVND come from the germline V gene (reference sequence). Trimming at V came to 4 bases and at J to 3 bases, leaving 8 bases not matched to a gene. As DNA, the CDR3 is TGTGCCAGTAGTAGATCCTCCAGGGGGAAAGAGACCCAGTACTTC. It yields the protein CASSRSSRGKETQYF.

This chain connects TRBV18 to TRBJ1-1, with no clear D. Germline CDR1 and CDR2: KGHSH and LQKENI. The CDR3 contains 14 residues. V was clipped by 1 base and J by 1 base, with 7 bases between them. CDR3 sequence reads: CASSPRAPNTEAFF. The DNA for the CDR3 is TGTGCCAGCTCACCACGGGCTCCGAACACTGAAGCTTTCTTT.

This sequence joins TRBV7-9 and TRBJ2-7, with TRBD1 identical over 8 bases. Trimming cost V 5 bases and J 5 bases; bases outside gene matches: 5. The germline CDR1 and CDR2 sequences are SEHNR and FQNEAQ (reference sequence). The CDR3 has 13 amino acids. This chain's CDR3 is CASSRTGTHEQYF. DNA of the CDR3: TGTGCCAGCAGCCGGACAGGGACCCACGAGCAGTACTTC.

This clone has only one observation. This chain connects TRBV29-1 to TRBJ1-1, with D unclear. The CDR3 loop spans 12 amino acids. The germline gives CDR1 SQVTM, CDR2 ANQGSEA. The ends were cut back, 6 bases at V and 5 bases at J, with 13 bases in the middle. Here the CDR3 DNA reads TGCAGCGTACAGCTGGGTGGAACTGAAGCTTTCTTT. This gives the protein CSVQLGGTEAFF. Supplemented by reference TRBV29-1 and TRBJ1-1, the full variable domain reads SAVISQKPSRDICQRGTSLTIQCQVDSQVTMMFWYRQQPGQSLTLIATANQGSEATYESGFVIDKFPISRPNLTFSTLTVSNMSPEDSSIYLCSVQLGGTEAFFGQGTRLTVV.